Listed here are 27 T cell receptor beta chains from one sample, sequenced in a study of blood T cell repertoires in COVID-19. Generated by immunoSEQ multiplex PCR, the TCRdb table keeps only in-frame clones and is missing some. Found here are about 250,000 clones, roughly 85% of them singletons; the top ten hold about 9.3%. Sequencing was performed on PBMCs or T cells enriched from blood (not recorded which). These TCRs come from a woman in her forties or fifties with acute COVID-19.

This chain links TRBV9 with TRBJ2-1; 9 bases are a match to TRBD2. CDR1 is SGDLS, CDR2 YYNGEE, per germline. V dropped 0 bases and J dropped 5; count of bases not matched to a gene: 6. CDR3 length equals 16 residues. The CDR3: CASSVGIAGGNNEQFF. Written as DNA, the CDR3 is TGTGCCAGCAGCGTAGGTATCGCGGGGGGGAACAATGAGCAGTTCTTC.

V gene TRBV3-1 (or the pseudogene TRBV3-2) combines with J gene TRBJ1-3; TRBD1 is a possible D gene (5 bases). The CDR3 spans 15 residues. The ends were cut back, 6 bases at V and 2 bases at J, with 14 bases in the middle. Germline V gene lookup returns CDR1 LGHDT and CDR2 YNNKEL (reference sequence). CDR3 amino acids: CASRNGGAAGNTIYF. In nucleotides, the CDR3 is TGTGCCAGCAGAAACGGGGGAGCTGCTGGAAACACCATATATTTT.

V gene TRBV10-3 combines with J gene TRBJ1-1, with no clear D. In germline, CDR1 is ENHRY, CDR2 SYGVKD. The V and J ends lost 6 bases and 1 base respectively, with 9 bases between them. This CDR3 has 13 residues. The CDR3 DNA is TGTGCCATCAGCGGGTTGGAGAACACTGAAGCTTTCTTT. Residues: CAISGLENTEAFF.

The V and J genes are TRBV5-1 and TRBJ1-5; D is uncertain. The CDR3 runs to 15 residues. Germline CDR1 and CDR2: SGHRS and YFSETQ. V shed 4 bases and J shed 0 bases, with 11 bases lying between them. CDR3 coding DNA: TGCGCCAGCAGCCCGAGTGAGTATAGCAATCAGCCCCAGCATTTT. This encodes CASSPSEYSNQPQHF.

The rearrangement joins TRBV3-1 (or the pseudogene TRBV3-2) to TRBJ1-5; D remains ambiguous. The length of the CDR3 is 17 residues. Trimming pared 3 bases from V and 4 bases from J, leaving 19 bases between. Germline V gene lookup returns CDR1 LGHDT and CDR2 YNNKEL (reference sequence). The CDR3 loop reads CASSQTRTSSRNQPQHF. Written as DNA, the CDR3 is TGTGCCAGCAGCCAGACTAGGACCTCATCCCGGAATCAGCCCCAGCATTTT.

This clone occurred a few times. This chain links TRBV6-6 with TRBJ2-1, with 8 bases matching TRBD2. After removal of 6 bases from V and 5 bases from J, the junction contained 15 bases not matched to a gene. CDR1 MNHNY and CDR2 SVGAGI come from the germline V gene (reference sequence). The CDR3 is 17 amino acids. As DNA, the CDR3 is TGTGCCAGCAGCCGATCCTCTGGCGGGGGGAATAACAATGAGCAGTTCTTC. It codes for CASSRSSGGGNNNEQFF.

The chain employs TRBV5-1 and TRBJ2-1; 8 bases are a match to TRBD2. With V trimmed by 0 bases and J by 4 bases, 3 bases remained unmatched. Per germline, CDR1 SGHRS and CDR2 YFSETQ. The CDR3 totals 15 residues. This CDR3 reads CASSLEGLDYNEQFF. Here the CDR3 DNA reads TGCGCCAGCAGCTTGGAGGGACTAGATTACAATGAGCAGTTCTTC.

This clone occurred a few times. V usage is TRBV30 and J usage is TRBJ1-2, with 7 bases matching TRBD1. Germline V gene data show CDR1 as GTSNPN and CDR2 as SVGIG (reference sequence). This CDR3 spans 14 amino acids. Trimming took 2 bases from V and 5 from J; bases not matched to a gene: 8. CDR3 bases: TGTGCCTGGAGTTTCAGGGGGTTCGGGTATGGCTACACCTTC. Amino acids: CAWSFRGFGYGYTF.

J is TRBJ1-1 and V is TRBV28, with 7 bases identical to TRBD1. The germline CDR1 and CDR2 sequences are MDHEN and SYDVKM. The CDR3 is 14 amino acids. The trim removed 7 bases at V and 0 bases at J, leaving 5 bases unmatched. CDR3 in DNA: TGTGCCAGCATCGAGGGGGCCATGAACACTGAAGCTTTCTTT. Its translation: CASIEGAMNTEAFF. The full variable domain, in which reference TRBV28 and TRBJ1-1 provide the parts outside the CDR3, is DVKVTQSSRYLVKRTGEKVFLECVQDMDHENMFWYRQDPGLGLRLIYFSYDVKMKEKGDIPEGYSVSREKKERFSLILESASTNQTSMYLCASIEGAMNTEAFFGQGTRLTVV.

The chain carries TRBV5-1 and TRBJ1-4; 7 positions match TRBD1. The germline CDR1 and CDR2 sequences are SGHRS and YFSETQ. This CDR3 region has 14 residues. V shed 2 bases and J 5 bases; nucleotides not matched to a gene: 3. DNA of the CDR3: TGCGCCAGCAGCTTAGGGGGCCTAAATGAAAAACTGTTTTTT. Protein sequence: CASSLGGLNEKLFF.

The chain carries TRBV5-1 and TRBJ2-5, with 7 positions matching TRBD2. After removal of 4 bases from V and 2 bases from J, the junction contained 8 bases not matched to a gene. The CDR3 spans 15 residues. The germline CDR1 and CDR2 sequences are SGHRS and YFSETQ. CDR3 protein: CASSPGTTTQETQYF. DNA of the CDR3: TGCGCCAGCAGCCCGGGGACTACCACTCAAGAGACCCAGTACTTC.

The rearrangement joins TRBV11-2 to TRBJ1-2, with D tentatively TRBD1 (6 bases). The V gene lost 5 bases and the J gene lost 2 bases, with 15 bases spanning the gap. Germline loops: CDR1 SGHAT, CDR2 FQNNGV. The length of the CDR3 is 15 residues. CDR3 DNA sequence: TGTGCCAGCAGCCGATCAAACCAGGGGAACTATGGCTACACCTTC. Protein sequence: CASSRSNQGNYGYTF.

This sequence joins TRBV10-3 and TRBJ1-6, with D tentatively TRBD1 (6 bases). The germline V gene encodes CDR1 ENHRY and CDR2 SYGVKD. The ends were cut back, 6 bases at V and 3 bases at J, with 12 bases in the middle. The CDR3 runs 15 residues. The CDR3 bases are TGTGCCATCAGCGTTGGACAGAGCTATAATTCACCCCTCCACTTT. This encodes CAISVGQSYNSPLHF.

The gene calls are TRBV5-1 and TRBJ2-7; perhaps TRBD2 as D (6 bases). With 4 bases removed from V and 0 bases from J, the gap between germline ends came to 11 bases. The CDR3 has 14 amino acids. Germline values: CDR1 SGHRS, CDR2 YFSETQ. As DNA, the CDR3 is TGCGCCAGCAGCCTTGGGGGGAGCTCCTACGAGCAGTACTTC. This codes for CASSLGGSSYEQYF.

The V and J genes are TRBV7-2 and TRBJ1-1; 7 positions agree with TRBD1. This CDR3 spans 14 amino acids. V trimming: 3 bases; J trimming: 1 base; junction bases outside the gene matches: 2. Germline loops: CDR1 SGHTA, CDR2 FQGNSA. The CDR3, as DNA: TGTGCCAGCAGCTTCCGGACAGGGAACACTGAAGCTTTCTTT. Translation gives CASSFRTGNTEAFF.

The chain uses TRBV15 and TRBJ2-3, with D unclear. There are 14 residues in the CDR3. The germline CDR1 and CDR2 sequences are LNHNV and YYDKDF (reference sequence). Trimming took 0 bases from V and 2 from J, leaving 6 bases between them. CDR3 coding DNA: TGTGCCACCAGCAGAGATACTTTCACAGATACGCAGTATTTT. Encoded protein: CATSRDTFTDTQYF.

This chain connects TRBV6-2 or TRBV6-3 to TRBJ1-1; 9 nucleotides line up with TRBD1. V dropped 0 bases and J dropped 8; count of bases not matched to a gene: 4. The CDR3 spans 14 residues. Germline lookup yields CDR1 MNHEY and CDR2 SVGEGT. In DNA, the CDR3 is TGTGCCAGCAGTTACTCTGGTACAGGGGGCGAAGCTTTCTTT. This gives the protein CASSYSGTGGEAFF.

The rearrangement links TRBV19 to TRBJ1-5; D is undetermined. Trimming took off 6 bases at V and 1 base at J, with 7 bases between the two ends. CDR1 LNHDA and CDR2 SQIVND come from the germline V gene (reference sequence). This CDR3 is 13 amino acids long. This CDR3 reads CASSEKSNQPQHF. CDR3 DNA: TGTGCCAGTAGCGAGAAAAGCAATCAGCCCCAGCATTTT.

The genes are TRBV19 and TRBJ2-5; 12 bases align to TRBD1. The CDR3 is made up of 16 amino acids. V shed 4 bases, J shed 4 bases, and the junction held 7 bases outside the gene matches. Germline CDR1 and CDR2: LNHDA and SQIVND (reference sequence). The CDR3 DNA is TGTGCCAGTAGTAACACCGGGACAGGGGGCTTAGAGACCCAGTACTTC. Amino acid sequence: CASSNTGTGGLETQYF.

The rearrangement uses TRBV7-2 and TRBJ1-2; D is ambiguous. The CDR3 covers 15 residues. Germline loops: CDR1 SGHTA, CDR2 FQGNSA. Trimming cost V 4 bases and J 7 bases, with 19 bases left between them. In DNA, the CDR3 is TGTGCCAGCAGCTCCCCGAGAGCTGCCCGGTCTGGCTACACCTTC. Translating gives CASSSPRAARSGYTF.

This chain connects TRBV5-1 to TRBJ2-2; TRBD2 aligns across 11 bases. Germline CDR1 SGHRS, CDR2 YFSETQ. This CDR3 contains 17 residues. V was pared by 3 bases and J by 7 bases, with 11 bases of the junction left unmatched. The CDR3 region is CASSSGLAGPRGGELFF. The DNA for the CDR3 is TGCGCCAGCAGCTCCGGACTAGCGGGTCCCCGGGGCGGGGAGCTGTTTTTT.

The chain combines TRBV6-2 or TRBV6-3 with TRBJ1-1; D is unclear. This CDR3 has 12 residues. In germline, CDR1 is MNHEY, CDR2 SVGEGT. V was clipped by 5 bases and J by 5 bases, with 9 bases between them. CDR3 loop: CASSAMRTEAFF. The DNA of the CDR3 is TGTGCCAGCAGTGCAATGAGGACTGAAGCTTTCTTT.

The V gene is TRBV6-2 or TRBV6-3, the J gene TRBJ2-6; 7 nucleotides align to TRBD1. CDR3 length equals 16 residues. Germline V gene data show CDR1 as MNHEY and CDR2 as SVGEGT. V trimming: 5 bases; J trimming: 2 bases; junction bases outside the gene matches: 6. The DNA of the CDR3 is TGTGCCAGCAGTCCGGGACAGTTTGCTGGGGCCAACGTCCTGACTTTC. This translates into CASSPGQFAGANVLTF.

This clone was observed a handful of times. The chain carries TRBV19 and TRBJ2-6, with TRBD2 as a possible D gene (5 bases). With 9 bases removed from V and 0 bases from J, the gap between germline ends came to 12 bases. Looked up from germline, CDR1 is LNHDA and CDR2 is SQIVND (reference sequence). CDR3 size: 15 residues. The CDR3 reads CASRLLLSGANVLTF. Written as DNA, the CDR3 is TGTGCCAGCAGACTACTACTCTCTGGGGCCAACGTCCTGACTTTC.

The rearrangement links TRBV4-2 to TRBJ1-6; D gene ambiguous. Deletions cut 2 bases from V and 8 bases from J, with 7 bases between. Looked up from germline, CDR1 is LGHNA and CDR2 is YNFKEQ. This CDR3 has 13 amino acids. The CDR3 spells CASSQFGDSPLHF. The CDR3 bases are TGTGCCAGCAGCCAATTCGGGGATTCACCCCTCCACTTT.

The chain employs TRBV7-9 and TRBJ1-5, with TRBD1 matching over 9 bases. This CDR3 region has 17 residues. Trimming took 5 bases from V and 0 from J; bases not matched to a gene: 8. The germline CDR1 and CDR2 sequences are SEHNR and FQNEAQ (reference sequence). The chain's CDR3 is CASSTRGTGSSNQPQHF. The CDR3 DNA reads TGTGCCAGCAGCACAAGAGGGACAGGGTCTAGCAATCAGCCCCAGCATTTT.

The rearrangement links TRBV12-3 or TRBV12-4 to TRBJ2-4; D is unresolved. This CDR3 has 12 residues. V was pared by 6 bases and J by 8 bases, with 11 bases between. The CDR3: CASSPYPDIQYF. In DNA, the CDR3 is TGTGCCAGCAGCCCATACCCGGACATTCAGTACTTC.